Reported below is one T cell receptor (beta chain). The target antigen is unknown. Method: immunoSEQ multiplex PCR; TCRdb's copy keeps in-frame clones and lacks some. The sample holds roughly 29,000 clones, more than 90% seen once. The data were obtained in a study of regulatory and conventional T cells in RAG deficiency. Genomic DNA came from blood conventional CD4+ T cells gated CD25-low CD127-high. In germline, CDR1 is MDHEN, CDR2 SYDVKM. The CDR3 is 12 residues long. V lost 3 bases to trimming and J lost 5 bases, with 7 bases between them. General study results and limits: Patient subsets had shorter CDR3s; Omenn Treg-Tconv overlap exceeded 85%. Omenn syndrome and CID/AS patients had about 100-fold fewer unique Treg TCR beta sequences, versus 8 to 10-fold elsewhere. Sorted Omenn CD25-high CD127-low cells may not be bona fide Tregs.

These data are also associated with another study on regulatory T cells. That report adds: Amplification used 52 TRBV primers and 13 TRBJ primers. Regulatory T cells showed the strongest V-J pair restriction and V/J gene skewing among patient repertoires.

This receptor was taken from a human donor in good health. The chain links TRBV28 to TRBJ1-2; D remains ambiguous. Sample: CD25- CD4+ T cells sorted from blood. CDR3 amino acids: CASSFLLYGYTF. DNA of the CDR3: TGTGCCAGCAGTTTTTTGCTATATGGCTACACCTTC.